The 27 T cell receptor beta chains below all came from one sample that was sequenced in a study of blood T cell repertoires in COVID-19. The method was immunoSEQ multiplex PCR; TCRdb's version includes in-frame clones alone and lacks a portion of them. The sample contains about 82,000 clones, around 80% of which appear only once. Sequenced material: peripheral blood. The source is a woman aged 40 to 55 with active or convalescent COVID-19.

V is TRBV19 and J is TRBJ2-1, with TRBD2 matching 13 bases. V trimming: 5 bases; J trimming: 6 bases; junction bases outside the gene matches: 7. Germline V gives CDR1 LNHDA, CDR2 SQIVND (reference sequence). The length of the CDR3 is 16 residues. The CDR3 spells CASSLWTSGSGNEQFF. The CDR3 DNA is TGTGCCAGTAGTTTATGGACTAGCGGGAGTGGCAATGAGCAGTTCTTC.

The chain is built from TRBV27 and TRBJ2-1; TRBD1 is a possible D gene (6 bases). The V gene lost 5 bases and the J gene lost 7 bases, with 15 bases spanning the gap. Germline CDR1 MNHEY, CDR2 SMNVEV (reference sequence). The CDR3 has 14 amino acids. The CDR3 bases are TGTGCCAGCAGTACACCCACCCAGGGGAATGAGCAGTTCTTC. The encoded protein is CASSTPTQGNEQFF.

This clone was observed once. This sequence joins TRBV15 and TRBJ1-4, with D perhaps matching TRBD1 (6 bases). The germline V and J ends were trimmed by 1 base and 6 bases, with 12 bases remaining between them. This CDR3 is 15 amino acids long. Germline CDR1 and CDR2: LNHNV and YYDKDF (reference sequence). The CDR3 nucleotides are TGTGCCACCAGCAGAGTCGGGACAATTGATGAAAAACTGTTTTTT. This translates into CATSRVGTIDEKLFF. Complete variable domain (other parts from reference TRBV15 and TRBJ1-4): DAMVIQNPRYQVTQFGKPVTLSCSQTLNHNVMYWYQQKSSQAPKLLFHYYDKDFNNEADTPDNFQSRRPNTSFCFLDIRSPGLGDTAMYLCATSRVGTIDEKLFFGSGTQLSVL.

The chain couples TRBV11-2 to TRBJ1-4; 9 bases are shared with TRBD1. Germline V gene sequence: CDR1 SGHAT, CDR2 FQNNGV. The CDR3 runs 15 residues. The J segment lost 9 bases and the V segment lost 5 bases, leaving 10 bases of the junction unmatched. This CDR3 is CASSTRTGEKQKLFF. The CDR3 coding sequence is TGTGCCAGCAGCACCCGGACAGGGGAAAAGCAAAAACTGTTTTTT.

The CDR3 spells CASSFWGRNTGELFF. CDR3 coding DNA: TGTGCCAGTAGCTTCTGGGGCCGGAACACCGGGGAGCTGTTTTTT. This sequence joins TRBV19 and TRBJ2-2, with D tentatively TRBD1 (5 bases). Germline CDR1 and CDR2: LNHDA and SQIVND (reference sequence). The CDR3 has 15 residues. Deletions cut 6 bases from V and 1 base from J, with 12 bases between.

Worth noting for this clone: Other DNA sequences in this specimen translate into the identical CDR3. This chain uses TRBV28 with TRBJ2-7; TRBD1 might be the D (5 bases). The CDR3 consists of 12 residues. Trimming removed 6 bases from V and 2 bases from J, with 8 bases in between. The germline gives CDR1 MDHEN, CDR2 SYDVKM. CDR3 in amino acids: CASRTGPYEQYF. The CDR3 DNA is TGTGCCAGCAGAACAGGTCCCTACGAGCAGTACTTC.

The chain links TRBV29-1 to TRBJ2-2; TRBD1 is a possible D gene (6 bases). Germline V gives CDR1 SQVTM, CDR2 ANQGSEA. With 6 bases removed from V and 4 bases from J, the gap between germline ends came to 18 bases. The CDR3 sequence is 15 residues long. The CDR3 spells CSVREGVRGTGELFF. CDR3 nucleotide sequence: TGCAGCGTACGAGAGGGGGTTCGTGGCACCGGGGAGCTGTTTTTT.

This clone was picked up one time. The J gene is TRBJ1-6, the V gene TRBV28; D call uncertain. The CDR3 covers 15 residues. The V gene's germline CDR1 is MDHEN and CDR2 SYDVKM. V lost 5 bases and J 3 bases, leaving 11 bases between the germline ends. This CDR3 reads CASSPIEGYNSPLHF. The CDR3 DNA reads TGTGCCAGCAGTCCTATTGAGGGCTATAATTCACCCCTCCACTTT.

This clone was seen once. V gene TRBV9 combines with J gene TRBJ2-3; 8 bases align to TRBD2. The trim removed 0 bases at V and 3 bases at J, leaving 3 bases unmatched. CDR1 SGDLS and CDR2 YYNGEE come from the germline V gene. This CDR3 has 15 residues. The CDR3 protein is CASSVAGGPTDTQYF. CDR3 DNA sequence: TGTGCCAGCAGCGTAGCGGGAGGGCCTACAGATACGCAGTATTTT.

A single count supports this clone. J is TRBJ2-5 and V is TRBV21-1; no check of the table's D call, TRBD2, against the DNA was made. TRBV21-1 is classified as a pseudogene. This CDR3 spans 12 amino acids. The CDR3 is CASSKAYETQYF. The CDR3, as DNA: TGTGCCAGCAGCAAAGCCTATGAGACCCAGTACTTC.

This clone was detected only a few times. This sequence joins TRBV3-1 (or the pseudogene TRBV3-2) and TRBJ2-7, with D possibly TRBD2 on 5 matching bases. Trimming cost V 7 bases and J 6 bases, with 19 bases left between them. In germline, CDR1 is LGHDT, CDR2 YNNKEL (reference sequence). This CDR3 is built from 14 residues. This CDR3 reads CASTLRVGLAEQYF. The CDR3 DNA reads as TGTGCCAGCACCTTGAGGGTCGGTTTGGCCGAGCAGTACTTC.

This sequence joins TRBV11-2 and TRBJ2-2; 7 bases map to TRBD1. Trimming cost V 5 bases and J 2 bases; bases outside gene matches: 11. CDR1 and CDR2 from the germline V gene are SGHAT and FQNNGV. The CDR3 has 17 amino acids. Written as DNA, the CDR3 is TGTGCCAGCAGCCCGACAACCGGGACAGTCAACACCGGGGAGCTGTTTTTT. Its translation is CASSPTTGTVNTGELFF.

The rearrangement uses TRBV7-9 and TRBJ2-5, with 9 bases lining up with TRBD1. Per the germline V gene, CDR1 is SEHNR and CDR2 is FQNEAQ (reference sequence). Trimming at V came to 5 bases and at J to 5 bases, leaving 9 bases not matched to a gene. There are 15 residues in the CDR3. The CDR3 protein is CASSGGTGSLETQYF. DNA for the CDR3: TGTGCCAGCAGCGGCGGGACAGGGTCTTTGGAGACCCAGTACTTC.

This clone was detected a few times. The chain uses TRBV30 and TRBJ1-1, with TRBD1 as a possible D gene (5 bases). The CDR3 extends over 15 amino acids. Germline CDR1 GTSNPN, CDR2 SVGIG (reference sequence). The V gene lost 0 bases and the J gene lost 0 bases, with 11 bases spanning the gap. CDR3 residues: CAWSVGQVMNTEAFF. The CDR3 DNA is TGTGCCTGGAGTGTTGGACAAGTCATGAACACTGAAGCTTTCTTT.

The chain employs TRBV28 and TRBJ1-6, with D unclear. Trimming pared 3 bases from V and 0 bases from J, leaving 9 bases between. The CDR3 totals 16 residues. Germline V gene sequence: CDR1 MDHEN, CDR2 SYDVKM. The CDR3 loop is CASSLSLSSYNSPLHF. The CDR3 DNA reads TGTGCCAGCAGTTTGTCCTTGAGCTCCTATAATTCACCCCTCCACTTT.

This chain connects TRBV5-4 to TRBJ2-6; D is possibly TRBD1 (6 bases). The germline V gene encodes CDR1 SGHNT and CDR2 YYREEE (reference sequence). CDR3 length equals 15 residues. Trimming took off 3 bases at V and 0 bases at J, with 7 bases between the two ends. This CDR3 is CASSSQGSGANVLTF. The CDR3 nucleotides are TGTGCCAGCAGCTCACAGGGCTCTGGGGCCAACGTCCTGACTTTC.

The V and J genes are TRBV11-2 and TRBJ1-1, with 12 bases identical to TRBD1. This CDR3 contains 18 residues. V gave up 2 bases and J gave up 3 bases; unmatched junction bases: 10. Per the germline V gene, CDR1 is SGHAT and CDR2 is FQNNGV. The CDR3 loop reads CASSLLGTGGTRYTEAFF. Here the CDR3 DNA reads TGTGCCAGCAGCTTATTAGGGACAGGGGGCACACGCTACACTGAAGCTTTCTTT.

This clone was picked up one time. This chain's CDR3 is CASSTRNTEAFF. The CDR3 DNA reads TGTGCCAGCAGTACACGAAACACTGAAGCTTTCTTT. The chain carries TRBV6-2 or TRBV6-3 and TRBJ1-1; D is uncertain. The CDR3 runs 12 residues. V dropped 5 bases and J dropped 2 bases, with 6 bases sitting between them. Looked up from germline, CDR1 is MNHEY and CDR2 is SVGEGT.

V gene TRBV28 combines with J gene TRBJ1-6; D is unresolved. CDR3 length: 15 residues. Germline V CDR1 and CDR2: MDHEN, SYDVKM. V was clipped by 8 bases and J by 0 bases, with 11 bases between them. The CDR3 here is CASDGSSSYNSPLHF. The CDR3 bases are TGTGCCAGCGACGGGTCGAGCTCCTATAATTCACCCCTCCACTTT.

This clone appeared a single time. V and J are TRBV7-9 and TRBJ1-6; D is uncertain. V lost 4 bases and J 8 bases, leaving 15 bases between the germline ends. Germline lookup yields CDR1 SEHNR and CDR2 FQNEAQ (reference sequence). The CDR3 totals 15 residues. The CDR3 sequence: CASSSAEARYSPLHF. The CDR3 nucleotides read TGTGCCAGCAGCTCCGCGGAGGCCCGGTATTCACCCCTCCACTTT. The full variable domain, with the rest looked up from reference TRBV7-9 and TRBJ1-6, is DTGVSQNPRHKITKRGQNVTFRCDPISEHNRLYWYRQTLGQGPEFLTYFQNEAQLEKSRLLSDRFSAERPKGSFSTLEIQRTEQGDSAMYLCASSSAEARYSPLHFGNGTRLTVT.

The chain joins TRBV9 to TRBJ1-1; TRBD1 matches at 7 bases. The CDR3 is 13 amino acids. Per the germline V gene, CDR1 is SGDLS and CDR2 is YYNGEE. V lost 5 bases and J lost 5; bases outside the gene matches: 6. The DNA of the CDR3 is TGTGCCAGCAGTCGACAGGGCGGTACTGAAGCTTTCTTT. Translating gives CASSRQGGTEAFF.

This clone was picked up a small number of times. The chain has TRBV3-1 (or the pseudogene TRBV3-2) and TRBJ2-1; 8 bases align to TRBD2. The junction had 15 bases not matched to a gene; V was cut back by 5 bases and J by 0 bases. The germline CDR1 and CDR2 sequences are LGHDT and YNNKEL (reference sequence). This CDR3 comprises 19 residues. The CDR3 DNA sequence: TGTGCCAGCAGCAAAAGTCGGTTAGCGGGGTTGAGCTCCTACAATGAGCAGTTCTTC. It codes for CASSKSRLAGLSSYNEQFF.

This rearrangement joins TRBV7-9 to TRBJ2-7; 7 nucleotides align to TRBD1. J was trimmed by 6 bases and V by 1 base; bases with no gene match: 6. This CDR3 has 14 amino acids. CDR1 and CDR2 (germline): SEHNR, FQNEAQ (reference sequence). Here the CDR3 DNA reads TGTGCCAGCAGCTTAGGTAGGGGGCTAATCGAGCAGTACTTC. Translated, it gives CASSLGRGLIEQYF.

The chain recombines TRBV3-1 (or the pseudogene TRBV3-2) with TRBJ2-7; the match to TRBD2 covers 8 bases. This CDR3 is built from 13 residues. Per the germline V gene, CDR1 is LGHDT and CDR2 is YNNKEL (reference sequence). After removal of 6 bases from V and 6 bases from J, the junction contained 7 bases not matched to a gene. The CDR3 region is CASRPSGRGEQYF. As DNA, the CDR3 is TGTGCCAGCAGACCAAGCGGGAGAGGCGAGCAGTACTTC.

The DNA for the CDR3 is TGTGCCAGCAGTTTAGGGCCCCTCTCCTACGAGCAGTACTTC. It encodes CASSLGPLSYEQYF. The V gene is TRBV27, the J gene TRBJ2-7; D unclear. The length of the CDR3 is 14 residues. V lost 2 bases, J lost 0 bases, and 8 bases lay in between. The germline V gene encodes CDR1 MNHEY and CDR2 SMNVEV (reference sequence).

V is TRBV19 and J is TRBJ2-2; 8 nucleotides align to TRBD2. The CDR3 covers 15 residues. CDR1 and CDR2 (germline): LNHDA, SQIVND (reference sequence). J was trimmed by 0 bases and V by 7 bases; bases with no gene match: 4. The CDR3 protein is CASKGSGANTGELFF. CDR3 DNA sequence: TGTGCCAGTAAGGGTAGCGGGGCGAACACCGGGGAGCTGTTTTTT.

The rearrangement joins TRBV6-1 to TRBJ2-2, with 8 bases identical to TRBD1. The V and J ends lost 1 base and 1 base, in that order; junction bases with no gene match: 8. CDR3 length: 18 residues. CDR1 MNHNS and CDR2 SASEGT come from the germline V gene. As DNA, the CDR3 is TGTGCCAGCAGTGAAGGGCAGGGGGCCTTCCTGAACACCGGGGAGCTGTTTTTT. Translation: CASSEGQGAFLNTGELFF.